The present entry profiles one T cell receptor (beta chain) with its context. This specimen belongs to a study of blood T cell repertoires in COVID-19. Study-wide background: Material from acute and convalescent COVID-19 was sourced from the United States, Italy and Spain. Sources were T cells, B-cell-depleted T cells, or PBMCs; the material itself was cDNA or gDNA.

The junction had 7 bases not matched to a gene; V was cut back by 4 bases and J by 4 bases. The germline gives CDR1 SGHKS, CDR2 YYEKEE (reference sequence). This CDR3 comprises 15 residues. How the authors handled the data: Reference gene primer amplification gave nucleated cell count estimates. Clones were sequenced by immunoSEQ multiplex PCR, and TCRdb holds only the in-frame ones, with some missing. V and J calls and clone size are given by that table; D and trimming were obtained from the DNA. The sample yields a few hundred thousand clones, 88% seen once. The clonotype originates from a man in his 60s who had recovered from COVID-19. The gene calls are TRBV5-5 and TRBJ1-2; 10 nucleotides align to TRBD1. Sequenced input: peripheral blood. CDR3 DNA sequence: TGTGCCAGCAGCCCGTTGGGACAGGGGTTCTATGGCTACACCTTC. It codes for CASSPLGQGFYGYTF.